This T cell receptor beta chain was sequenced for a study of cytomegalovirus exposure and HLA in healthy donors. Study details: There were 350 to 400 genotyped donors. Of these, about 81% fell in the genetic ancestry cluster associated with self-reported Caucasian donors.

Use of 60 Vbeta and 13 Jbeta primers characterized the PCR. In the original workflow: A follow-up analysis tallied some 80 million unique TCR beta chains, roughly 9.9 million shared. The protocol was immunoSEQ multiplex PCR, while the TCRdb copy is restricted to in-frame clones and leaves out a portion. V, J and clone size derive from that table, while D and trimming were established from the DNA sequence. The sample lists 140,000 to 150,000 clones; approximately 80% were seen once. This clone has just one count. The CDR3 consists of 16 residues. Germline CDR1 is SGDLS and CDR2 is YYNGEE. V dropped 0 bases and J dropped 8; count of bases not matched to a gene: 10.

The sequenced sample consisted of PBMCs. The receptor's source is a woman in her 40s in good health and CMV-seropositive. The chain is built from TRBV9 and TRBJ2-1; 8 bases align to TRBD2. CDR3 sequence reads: CASSVAVAGTLDEQFF. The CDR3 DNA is TGTGCCAGCAGCGTAGCGGTAGCGGGGACCCTGGATGAGCAGTTCTTC.